This T cell receptor (beta chain) was obtained from a study of shared clonotypes between healthy human individuals. Here immunoSEQ multiplex PCR was the method, and the copy in TCRdb shows in-frame clones only, minus some. The table records more than 1,200,000 clones, 98% to 99% of them present only once. The sample holds one count of this clone. Its antigen is unidentified. Notes on the study in general: Blood alone was sampled, and tissue repertoires likely differ.

This TCR was recovered from a man in his thirties or forties in good health. Sequencing was done on a sample of naive CD4+ T cells sorted from blood. Subset given: CD45RA+ positively selected.

CDR3 coding DNA: TGTGCCAGCAGCCCAAACAGTGCTGGAAACACCATATATTTT. It encodes CASSPNSAGNTIYF. This rearrangement joins TRBV7-3 to TRBJ1-3; no definite D call. Trimming stripped 5 bases from V and 2 bases from J, with 10 bases between. CDR1 SGHTA and CDR2 FQGTGA come from the germline V gene. This CDR3 is 14 amino acids long.